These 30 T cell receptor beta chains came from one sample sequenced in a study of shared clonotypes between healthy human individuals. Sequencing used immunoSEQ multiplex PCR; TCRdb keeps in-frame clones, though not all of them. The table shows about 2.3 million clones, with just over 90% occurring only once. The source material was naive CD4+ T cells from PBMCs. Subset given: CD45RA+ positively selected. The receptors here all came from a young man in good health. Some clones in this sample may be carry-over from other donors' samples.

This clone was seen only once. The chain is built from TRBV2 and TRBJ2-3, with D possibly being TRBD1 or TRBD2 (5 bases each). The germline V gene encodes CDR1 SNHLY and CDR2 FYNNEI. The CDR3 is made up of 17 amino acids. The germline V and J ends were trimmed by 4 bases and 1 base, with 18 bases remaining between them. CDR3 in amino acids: CASSGIGTHGGTDTQYF. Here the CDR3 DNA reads TGTGCCAGCAGTGGTATCGGGACGCATGGGGGCACAGATACGCAGTATTTT.

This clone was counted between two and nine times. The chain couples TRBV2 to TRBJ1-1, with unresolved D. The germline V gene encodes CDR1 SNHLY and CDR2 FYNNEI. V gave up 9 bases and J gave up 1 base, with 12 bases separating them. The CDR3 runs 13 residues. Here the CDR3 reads CASAGNANTEAFF. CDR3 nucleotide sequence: TGTGCCAGTGCAGGTAACGCGAACACTGAAGCTTTCTTT. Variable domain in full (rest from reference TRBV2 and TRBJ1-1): EPEVTQTPSHQVTQMGQEVILRCVPISNHLYFYWYRQILGQKVEFLVSFYNNEISEKSEIFDDQFSVERPDGSNFTLKIRSTKLEDSAMYFCASAGNANTEAFFGQGTRLTVV.

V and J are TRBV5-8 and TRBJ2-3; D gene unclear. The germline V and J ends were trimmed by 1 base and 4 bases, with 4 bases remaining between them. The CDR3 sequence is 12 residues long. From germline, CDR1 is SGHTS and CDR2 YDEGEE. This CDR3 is CASSLRADTQYF. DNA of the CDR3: TGTGCCAGCAGCTTGCGAGCAGATACGCAGTATTTT.

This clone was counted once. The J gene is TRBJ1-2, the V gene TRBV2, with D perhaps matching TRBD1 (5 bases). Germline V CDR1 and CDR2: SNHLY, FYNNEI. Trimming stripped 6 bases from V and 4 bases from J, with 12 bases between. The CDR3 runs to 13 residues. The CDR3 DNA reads TGTGCCAGCAGGATTGGGACGGCCTATGGCTACACCTTC. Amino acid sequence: CASRIGTAYGYTF.

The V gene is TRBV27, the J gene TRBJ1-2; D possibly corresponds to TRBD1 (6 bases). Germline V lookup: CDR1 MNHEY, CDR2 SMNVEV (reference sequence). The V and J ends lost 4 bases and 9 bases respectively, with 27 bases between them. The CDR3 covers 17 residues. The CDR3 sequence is CASSYLTPLGAWTSYTF. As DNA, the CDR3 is TGTGCCAGCAGTTACCTCACCCCACTGGGGGCTTGGACTAGCTACACCTTC.

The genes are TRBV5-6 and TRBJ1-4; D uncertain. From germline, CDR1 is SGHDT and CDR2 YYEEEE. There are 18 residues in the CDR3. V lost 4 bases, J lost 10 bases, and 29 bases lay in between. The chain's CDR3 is CASSPARPNSPEVGKLFF. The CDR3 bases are TGTGCCAGCAGCCCCGCCAGGCCGAACTCCCCCGAGGTTGGAAAACTGTTTTTT.

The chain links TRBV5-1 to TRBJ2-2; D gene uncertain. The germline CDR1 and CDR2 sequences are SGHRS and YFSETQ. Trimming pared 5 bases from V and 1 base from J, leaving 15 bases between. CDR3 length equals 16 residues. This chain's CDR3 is CASSPDPSGNTGELFF. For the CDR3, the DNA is TGCGCCAGCAGTCCGGATCCTTCGGGGAACACCGGGGAGCTGTTTTTT.

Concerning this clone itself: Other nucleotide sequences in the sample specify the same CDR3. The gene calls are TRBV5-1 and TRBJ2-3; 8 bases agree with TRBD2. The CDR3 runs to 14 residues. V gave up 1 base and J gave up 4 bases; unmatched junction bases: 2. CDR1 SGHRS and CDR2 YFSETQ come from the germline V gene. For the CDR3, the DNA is TGCGCCAGCAGCTTGTCTAGCGGGTCAGATACGCAGTATTTT. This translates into CASSLSSGSDTQYF. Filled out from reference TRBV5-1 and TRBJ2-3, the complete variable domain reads KAGVTQTPRYLIKTRGQQVTLSCSPISGHRSVSWYQQTPGQGLQFLFEYFSETQRNKGNFPGRFSGRQFSNSRSEMNVSTLELGDSALYLCASSLSSGSDTQYFGPGTRLTVL.

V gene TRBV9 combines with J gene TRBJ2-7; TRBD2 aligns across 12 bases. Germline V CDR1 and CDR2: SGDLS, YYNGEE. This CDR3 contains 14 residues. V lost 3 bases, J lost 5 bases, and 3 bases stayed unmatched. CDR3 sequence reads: CASSARLAGDEQYF. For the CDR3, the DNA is TGTGCCAGCAGCGCCCGACTAGCGGGAGACGAGCAGTACTTC.

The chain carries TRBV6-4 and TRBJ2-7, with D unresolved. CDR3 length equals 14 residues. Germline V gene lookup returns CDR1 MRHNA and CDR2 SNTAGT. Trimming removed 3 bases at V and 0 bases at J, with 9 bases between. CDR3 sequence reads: CASSEGGISYEQYF. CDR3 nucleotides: TGTGCCAGCAGTGAGGGTGGCATCTCCTACGAGCAGTACTTC.

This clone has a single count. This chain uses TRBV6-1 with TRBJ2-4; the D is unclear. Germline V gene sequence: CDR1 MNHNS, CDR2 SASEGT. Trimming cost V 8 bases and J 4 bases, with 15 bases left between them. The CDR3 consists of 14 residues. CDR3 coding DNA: TGTGCCAGCGTCAATGGGTGGCCTAAAAACATTCAGTACTTC. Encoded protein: CASVNGWPKNIQYF.

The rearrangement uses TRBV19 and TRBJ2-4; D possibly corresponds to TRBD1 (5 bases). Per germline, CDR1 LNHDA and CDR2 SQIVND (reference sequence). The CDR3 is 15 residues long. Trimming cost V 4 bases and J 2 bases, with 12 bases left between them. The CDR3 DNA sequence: TGTGCCAGTAGTACGCCATCAGGGTCCAAAAACATTCAGTACTTC. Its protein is CASSTPSGSKNIQYF.

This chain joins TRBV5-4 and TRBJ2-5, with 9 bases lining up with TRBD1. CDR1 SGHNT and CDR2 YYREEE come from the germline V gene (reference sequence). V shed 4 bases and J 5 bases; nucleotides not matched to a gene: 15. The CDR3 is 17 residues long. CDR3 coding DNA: TGTGCCAGCAGCCTCACCGGGACAGGGTACGGCCTGGAGACCCAGTACTTC. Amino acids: CASSLTGTGYGLETQYF.

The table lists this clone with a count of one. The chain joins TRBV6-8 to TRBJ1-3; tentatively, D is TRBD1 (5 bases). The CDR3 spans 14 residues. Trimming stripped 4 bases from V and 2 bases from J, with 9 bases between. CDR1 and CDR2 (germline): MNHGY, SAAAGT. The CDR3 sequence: CASSSRAAGNTIYF. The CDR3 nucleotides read TGTGCCAGCAGTTCCAGGGCTGCTGGAAACACCATATATTTT.

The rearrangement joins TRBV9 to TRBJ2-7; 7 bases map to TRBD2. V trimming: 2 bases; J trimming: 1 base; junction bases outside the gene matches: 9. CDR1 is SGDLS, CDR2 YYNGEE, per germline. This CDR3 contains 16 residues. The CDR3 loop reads CASSVRGDGGSYEQYF. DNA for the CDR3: TGTGCCAGCAGCGTCCGGGGGGACGGAGGTTCCTACGAGCAGTACTTC.

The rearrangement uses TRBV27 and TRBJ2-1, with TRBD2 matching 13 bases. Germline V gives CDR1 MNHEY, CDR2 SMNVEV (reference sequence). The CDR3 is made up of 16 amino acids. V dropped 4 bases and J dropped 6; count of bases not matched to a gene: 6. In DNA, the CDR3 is TGTGCCAGCAGTTCACCGGGACTAGCGGGATTCAATGAGCAGTTCTTC. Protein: CASSSPGLAGFNEQFF.

CDR3 nucleotide sequence: TGCAGCGTGGGGGGAGGGTTTAACAATGAGCAGTTCTTC. Translating gives CSVGGGFNNEQFF. J is TRBJ2-1 and V is TRBV29-1; 7 bases match TRBD2. The CDR3 loop spans 13 amino acids. J gave up 5 bases and V 6 bases, and 7 bases lay outside the gene matches. Germline CDR1 SQVTM, CDR2 ANQGSEA.

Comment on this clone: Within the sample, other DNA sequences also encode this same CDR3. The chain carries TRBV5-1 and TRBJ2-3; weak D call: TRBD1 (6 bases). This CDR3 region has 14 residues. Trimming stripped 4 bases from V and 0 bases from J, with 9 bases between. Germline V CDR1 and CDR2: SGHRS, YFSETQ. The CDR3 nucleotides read TGCGCCAGCAGCCCCGGACAGAGCACAGATACGCAGTATTTT. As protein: CASSPGQSTDTQYF.

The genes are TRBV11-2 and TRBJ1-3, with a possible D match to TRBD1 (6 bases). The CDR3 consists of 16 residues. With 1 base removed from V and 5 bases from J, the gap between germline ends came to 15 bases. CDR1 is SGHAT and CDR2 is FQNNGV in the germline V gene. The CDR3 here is CASSLGSQGRRNTIYF. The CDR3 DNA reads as TGTGCCAGCAGCTTAGGGTCCCAGGGGAGGAGAAACACCATATATTTT.

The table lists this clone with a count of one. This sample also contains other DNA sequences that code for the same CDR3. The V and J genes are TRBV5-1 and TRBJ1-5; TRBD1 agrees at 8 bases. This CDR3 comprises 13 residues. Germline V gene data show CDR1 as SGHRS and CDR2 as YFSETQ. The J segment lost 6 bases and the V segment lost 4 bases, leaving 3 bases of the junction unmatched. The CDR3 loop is CASSLGTGQPQHF. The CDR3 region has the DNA TGCGCCAGCAGCCTAGGGACAGGTCAGCCCCAGCATTTT.

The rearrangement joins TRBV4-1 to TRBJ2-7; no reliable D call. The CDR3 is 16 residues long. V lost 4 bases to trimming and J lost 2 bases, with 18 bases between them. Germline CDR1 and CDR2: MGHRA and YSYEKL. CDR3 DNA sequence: TGCGCCAGCAGCCTACAATTTCGGCGAGACACCTACGAGCAGTACTTC. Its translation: CASSLQFRRDTYEQYF.

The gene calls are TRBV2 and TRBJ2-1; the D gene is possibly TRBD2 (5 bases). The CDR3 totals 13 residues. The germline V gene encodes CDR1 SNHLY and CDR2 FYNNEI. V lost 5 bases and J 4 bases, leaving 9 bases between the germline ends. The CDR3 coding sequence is TGTGCCAGCAGTCCCGGGGAATACAATGAGCAGTTCTTC. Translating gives CASSPGEYNEQFF.

The CDR3 nucleotides read TGTGCCAGCAGTGAATATATAAACACCGGGGAGCTGTTTTTT. It translates to CASSEYINTGELFF. The V and J genes are TRBV25-1 and TRBJ2-2; no definite D call. The CDR3 covers 14 residues. From germline, CDR1 is MGHDK and CDR2 SYGVNS. V gave up 0 bases and J gave up 2 bases, with 4 bases separating them.

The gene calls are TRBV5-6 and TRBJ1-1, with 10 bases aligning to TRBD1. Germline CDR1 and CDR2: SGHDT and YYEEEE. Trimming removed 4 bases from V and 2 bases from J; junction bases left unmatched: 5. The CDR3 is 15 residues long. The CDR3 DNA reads TGTGCCAGCAGCCTTTTGACAGGGGGCAACACTGAAGCTTTCTTT. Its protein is CASSLLTGGNTEAFF.

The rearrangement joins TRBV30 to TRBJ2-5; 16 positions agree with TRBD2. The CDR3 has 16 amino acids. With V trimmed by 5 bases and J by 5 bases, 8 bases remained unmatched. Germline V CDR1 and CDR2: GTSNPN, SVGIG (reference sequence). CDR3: CAWGGTSGRASETQYF. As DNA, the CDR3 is TGTGCCTGGGGTGGGACTAGCGGGAGGGCCAGCGAGACCCAGTACTTC.

The CDR3 coding sequence is TGTGCCAGCAGTAGAGGAACCCGGGGAGATGATCAGCCCCAGCATTTT. This codes for CASSRGTRGDDQPQHF. V and J are TRBV28 and TRBJ1-5; no clear D. The ends were cut back, 5 bases at V and 5 bases at J, with 19 bases in the middle. From germline, CDR1 is MDHEN and CDR2 SYDVKM. The length of the CDR3 is 16 residues.

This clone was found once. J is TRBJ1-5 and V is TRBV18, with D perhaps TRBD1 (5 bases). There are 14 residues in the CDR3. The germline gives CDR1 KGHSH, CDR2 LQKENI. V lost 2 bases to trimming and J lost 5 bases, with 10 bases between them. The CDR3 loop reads CASSPDQGYQPQHF. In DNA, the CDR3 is TGTGCCAGCTCACCAGATCAGGGTTATCAGCCCCAGCATTTT.

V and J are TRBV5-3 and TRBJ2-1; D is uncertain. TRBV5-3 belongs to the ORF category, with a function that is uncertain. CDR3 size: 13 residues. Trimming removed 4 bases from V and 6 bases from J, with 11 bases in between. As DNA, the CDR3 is TGTGCCAGAAGCCCGAGGCTTAGCAATGAGCAGTTCTTC. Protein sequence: CARSPRLSNEQFF.

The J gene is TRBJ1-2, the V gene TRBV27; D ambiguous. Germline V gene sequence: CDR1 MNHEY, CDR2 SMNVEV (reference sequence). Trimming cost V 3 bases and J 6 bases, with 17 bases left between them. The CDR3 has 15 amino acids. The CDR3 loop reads CASSFRLMGVDGYTF. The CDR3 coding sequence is TGTGCCAGCAGTTTTCGACTAATGGGAGTGGATGGCTACACCTTC.

The CDR3 coding sequence is TGTGCCAGCAGCTTGCTAGCGGGAGTGAATAATGAGCAGTTCTTC. Translated, it gives CASSLLAGVNNEQFF. The chain joins TRBV11-3 to TRBJ2-1; TRBD2 matches 10 bases. V was clipped by 3 bases and J by 7 bases; unmatched bases: 6. CDR1 and CDR2 from the germline V gene are SGHNT and YENEEA. The CDR3 is 15 residues long.